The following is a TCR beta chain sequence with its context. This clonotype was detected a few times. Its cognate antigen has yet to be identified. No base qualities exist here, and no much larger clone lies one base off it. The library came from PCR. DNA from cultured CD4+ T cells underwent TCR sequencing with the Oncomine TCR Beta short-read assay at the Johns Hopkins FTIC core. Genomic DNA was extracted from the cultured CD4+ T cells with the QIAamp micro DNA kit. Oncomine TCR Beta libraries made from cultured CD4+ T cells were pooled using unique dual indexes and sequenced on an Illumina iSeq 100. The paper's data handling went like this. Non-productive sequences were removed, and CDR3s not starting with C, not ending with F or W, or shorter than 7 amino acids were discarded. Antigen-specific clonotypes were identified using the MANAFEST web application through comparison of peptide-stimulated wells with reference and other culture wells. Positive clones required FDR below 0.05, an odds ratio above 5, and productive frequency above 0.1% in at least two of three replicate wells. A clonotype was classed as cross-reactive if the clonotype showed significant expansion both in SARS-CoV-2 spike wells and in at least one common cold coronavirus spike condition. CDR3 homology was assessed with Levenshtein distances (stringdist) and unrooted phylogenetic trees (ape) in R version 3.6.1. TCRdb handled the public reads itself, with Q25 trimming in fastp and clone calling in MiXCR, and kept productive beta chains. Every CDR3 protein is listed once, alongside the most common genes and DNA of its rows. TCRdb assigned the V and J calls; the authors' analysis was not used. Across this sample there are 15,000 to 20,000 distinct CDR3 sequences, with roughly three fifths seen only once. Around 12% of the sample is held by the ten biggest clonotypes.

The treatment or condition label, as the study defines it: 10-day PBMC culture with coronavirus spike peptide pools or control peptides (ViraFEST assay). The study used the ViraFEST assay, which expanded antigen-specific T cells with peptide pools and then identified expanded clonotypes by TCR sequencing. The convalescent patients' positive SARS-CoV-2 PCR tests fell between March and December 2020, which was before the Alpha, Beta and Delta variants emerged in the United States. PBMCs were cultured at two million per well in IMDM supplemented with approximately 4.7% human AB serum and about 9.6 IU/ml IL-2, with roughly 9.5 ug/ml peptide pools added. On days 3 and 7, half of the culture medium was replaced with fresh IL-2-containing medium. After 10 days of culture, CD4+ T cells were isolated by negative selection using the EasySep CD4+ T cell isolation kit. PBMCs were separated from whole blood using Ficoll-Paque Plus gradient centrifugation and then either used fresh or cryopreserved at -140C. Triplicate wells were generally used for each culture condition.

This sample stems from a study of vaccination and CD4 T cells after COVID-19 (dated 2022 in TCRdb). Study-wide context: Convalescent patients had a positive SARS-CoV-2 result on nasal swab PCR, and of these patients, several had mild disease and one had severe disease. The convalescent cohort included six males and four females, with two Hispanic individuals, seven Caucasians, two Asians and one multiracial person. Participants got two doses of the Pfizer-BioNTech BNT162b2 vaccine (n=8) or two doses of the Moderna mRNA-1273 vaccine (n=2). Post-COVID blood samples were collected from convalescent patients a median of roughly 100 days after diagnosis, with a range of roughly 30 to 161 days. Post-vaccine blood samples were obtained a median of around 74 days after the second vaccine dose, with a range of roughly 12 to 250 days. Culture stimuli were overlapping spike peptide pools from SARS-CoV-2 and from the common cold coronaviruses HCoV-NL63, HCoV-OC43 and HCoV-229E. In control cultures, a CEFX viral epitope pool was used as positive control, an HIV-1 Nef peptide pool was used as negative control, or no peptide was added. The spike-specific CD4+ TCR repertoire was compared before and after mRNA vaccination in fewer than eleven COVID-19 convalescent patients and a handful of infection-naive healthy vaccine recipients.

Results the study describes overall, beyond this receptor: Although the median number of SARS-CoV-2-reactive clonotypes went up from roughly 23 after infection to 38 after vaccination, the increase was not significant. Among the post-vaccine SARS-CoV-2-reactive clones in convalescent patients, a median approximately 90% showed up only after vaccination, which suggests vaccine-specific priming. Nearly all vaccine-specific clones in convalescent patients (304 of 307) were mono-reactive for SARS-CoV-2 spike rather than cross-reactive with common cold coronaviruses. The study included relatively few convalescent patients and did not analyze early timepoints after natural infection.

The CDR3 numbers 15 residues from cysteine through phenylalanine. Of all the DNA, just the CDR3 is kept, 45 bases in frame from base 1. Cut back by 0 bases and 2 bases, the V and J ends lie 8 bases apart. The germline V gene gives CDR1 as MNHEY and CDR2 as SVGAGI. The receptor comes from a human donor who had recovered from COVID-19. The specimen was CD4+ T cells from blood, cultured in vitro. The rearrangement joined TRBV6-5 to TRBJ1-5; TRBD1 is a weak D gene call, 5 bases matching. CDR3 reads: CASSYSGAGNQPQHF. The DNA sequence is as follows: TGTGCCAGCAGTTACTCTGGGGCGGGCAATCAGCCCCAGCATTTT.